A single sample is the source of the 32 T cell receptor beta chains below, sequenced in a study of shared clonotypes between healthy human individuals. Naive CD8 cells were CD45RO-negative, positively selected for CCR7, excluding terminally differentiated effector memory CD45RA+ cells. The method was immunoSEQ multiplex PCR; TCRdb's version includes in-frame clones alone and lacks a portion of them. Of about 2 million clones in the sample, approximately 95% were seen once. Specimen: naive CD8+ T cells sorted from blood. The receptors were sampled from a man between 18 and 35 years old in good health.

The rearrangement uses TRBV19 and TRBJ2-1, with TRBD2 identical over 8 bases. V lost 3 bases and J lost 4; bases outside the gene matches: 5. The length of the CDR3 is 15 residues. CDR1 and CDR2 (germline): LNHDA, SQIVND (reference sequence). The CDR3 DNA sequence: TGTGCCAGTAGTATTACTAGCGGAGCTTACAATGAGCAGTTCTTC. This codes for CASSITSGAYNEQFF. Filled out from reference TRBV19 and TRBJ2-1, the complete variable domain reads DGGITQSPKYLFRKEGQNVTLSCEQNLNHDAMYWYRQDPGQGLRLIYYSQIVNDFQKGDIAEGYSVSREKKESFPLTVTSAQKNPTAFYLCASSITSGAYNEQFFGPGTRLTVL.

The V call is TRBV13, the J call TRBJ2-6, with 10 bases matching TRBD2. The CDR3 is 18 amino acids. Germline trimming cut 7 bases from V and 0 bases from J; bases unmatched to any gene: 9. The V gene's germline CDR1 is PRHDT and CDR2 FYEKMQ (reference sequence). In DNA, the CDR3 is TGTGCCAGCATCGTAGCGGGAGGTTTGGGCTCTGGGGCCAACGTCCTGACTTTC. Its protein is CASIVAGGLGSGANVLTF.

The rearrangement links TRBV11-2 to TRBJ2-5, with 10 nucleotides matching TRBD2. CDR1 SGHAT and CDR2 FQNNGV come from the germline V gene. The ends lost 0 bases at V and 0 bases at J; junction bases unmatched: 4. The CDR3 is 17 amino acids. The CDR3 coding sequence is TGTGCCAGCAGCTTAGATTCGGGACTAGCGAACCAAGAGACCCAGTACTTC. Translation: CASSLDSGLANQETQYF.

The J gene is TRBJ1-1, the V gene TRBV4-1; the D is unclear. CDR3 length: 12 amino acids. The V and J ends lost 4 bases and 8 bases respectively, with 11 bases between them. Per the germline V gene, CDR1 is MGHRA and CDR2 is YSYEKL. CDR3 nucleotides: TGCGCCAGCAGCCCCGGACGGCTAGAAGCTTTCTTT. Translation gives CASSPGRLEAFF.

The sample holds one count of this clone. J is TRBJ2-5 and V is TRBV2; 12 bases are a match to TRBD2. Germline values: CDR1 SNHLY, CDR2 FYNNEI. The CDR3 has 16 residues. V lost 10 bases and J lost 4; bases outside the gene matches: 13. The CDR3 DNA reads TGTGCCACCCTCTCCCGACTAGCGGGGGCCAGAGAGACCCAGTACTTC. This gives the protein CATLSRLAGARETQYF.

The rearrangement joins TRBV5-6 to TRBJ2-7; no clear D. From germline, CDR1 is SGHDT and CDR2 YYEEEE. The CDR3 is 13 residues long. V lost 8 bases, J lost 0 bases, and 12 bases lay in between. This chain's CDR3 is CASARISSYEQYF. The CDR3 DNA reads TGTGCCAGTGCCCGCATCAGCTCCTACGAGCAGTACTTC.

This chain links TRBV27 with TRBJ2-7, with 8 bases lining up with TRBD2. CDR3 length: 15 amino acids. CDR1 is MNHEY, CDR2 SMNVEV, per germline (reference sequence). J lost 4 bases, V lost 6 bases, and 11 bases had no gene match. As DNA, the CDR3 is TGTGCCAGCAGCCCGGTGGCTAGCGGGTGGTACGAGCAGTACTTC. This translates into CASSPVASGWYEQYF.

V usage is TRBV7-9 and J usage is TRBJ2-1, with 10 bases that match TRBD1. Germline CDR1 reads SEHNR; CDR2 reads FQNEAQ (reference sequence). The CDR3 has 15 residues. Trimming took 4 bases from V and 4 from J; bases not matched to a gene: 4. The CDR3 sequence: CASSSPDRGYNEQFF. The CDR3 DNA reads as TGTGCCAGCAGCTCCCCGGACAGGGGGTACAATGAGCAGTTCTTC.

This clone is a singleton in its sample. The genes are TRBV19 and TRBJ2-1; D is perhaps TRBD1 (5 bases). Trimming left V 5 bases short and J 6 bases short, with 17 bases between. Looked up from germline, CDR1 is LNHDA and CDR2 is SQIVND (reference sequence). The CDR3 runs 15 residues. CDR3 region: CASSSRQGLSNEQFF. Here the CDR3 DNA reads TGTGCCAGTAGTTCGCGGCAGGGTCTTTCCAATGAGCAGTTCTTC.

This chain uses TRBV16 with TRBJ2-7; D is undetermined. The length of the CDR3 is 13 residues. The V end lost 2 bases, the J end lost 3 bases, and 8 bases lay between the germline ends. Germline V gene lookup returns CDR1 KGHSY and CDR2 FQNENV. In nucleotides, the CDR3 is TGTGCCAGCAGCCAACCTTTAAGCTACGAGCAGTACTTC. Residues: CASSQPLSYEQYF.

The chain links TRBV19 to TRBJ2-2; D is unclear. From germline, CDR1 is LNHDA and CDR2 SQIVND (reference sequence). The V gene lost 5 bases and the J gene lost 4 bases, with 11 bases spanning the gap. This CDR3 comprises 14 residues. The CDR3 sequence is CASSFRVTTGELFF. CDR3 sequence (DNA): TGTGCCAGTAGTTTCAGAGTTACCACCGGGGAGCTGTTTTTT.

The CDR3 DNA is TGTGCCAGCAGCCCCGGGGCGCCATTGGGCACTGAAGCTTTCTTT. Amino acid sequence: CASSPGAPLGTEAFF. This sequence joins TRBV6-5 and TRBJ1-1, with D possibly being TRBD1 (5 bases). The CDR3 contains 15 residues. CDR1 is MNHEY, CDR2 SVGAGI, per germline. Between the trimmed V and J ends, which lost 6 bases and 4 bases, there was a span of 18 bases.

The chain employs TRBV2 and TRBJ2-2, with 9 bases matching TRBD1. Trimming removed 2 bases from V and 4 bases from J; junction bases left unmatched: 5. Germline CDR1 and CDR2: SNHLY and FYNNEI. This CDR3 region has 16 residues. For the CDR3, the DNA is TGTGCCAGCAGTGAAATAGGGACAGGGTTCACCGGGGAGCTGTTTTTT. This encodes CASSEIGTGFTGELFF.

The gene calls are TRBV6-1 and TRBJ1-2, with 7 bases aligning to TRBD1. The germline V gene encodes CDR1 MNHNS and CDR2 SASEGT. The CDR3 spans 12 residues. J gave up 6 bases and V 7 bases, and 5 bases lay outside the gene matches. The CDR3 bases are TGTGCCAGCATTACAGGGGTAGATGGCTACACCTTC. Its protein is CASITGVDGYTF.

This clone was seen only once. This rearrangement joins TRBV15 to TRBJ2-2; 11 bases are shared with TRBD1. From germline, CDR1 is LNHNV and CDR2 YYDKDF (reference sequence). CDR3 length: 15 amino acids. V trimming: 7 bases; J trimming: 5 bases; junction bases outside the gene matches: 6. The CDR3 region has the DNA TGTGCCACCACGGCGGACAGGGGGCGAACCGGGGAGCTGTTTTTT. It is translated as CATTADRGRTGELFF.

This clone has more than one count but fewer than ten. Other DNA sequences in this specimen translate into the identical CDR3. This chain uses TRBV5-6 with TRBJ2-7; D is unclear. The CDR3 contains 12 residues. V was cut by 0 bases and J by 3 bases, with 4 bases left in between. Germline V CDR1 and CDR2: SGHDT, YYEEEE. This CDR3 is CASSLGVYEQYF. The CDR3 nucleotides read TGTGCCAGCAGCTTGGGGGTCTACGAGCAGTACTTC.

The chain is built from TRBV7-8 and TRBJ2-6; D unresolved. Germline V gene lookup returns CDR1 SGHVS and CDR2 FQNEAQ. This CDR3 region has 15 residues. Trimming took off 2 bases at V and 2 bases at J, with 7 bases between the two ends. The CDR3 sequence is CASSLNAAGANVLTF. The CDR3 region has the DNA TGTGCCAGCAGCTTAAACGCGGCTGGGGCCAACGTCCTGACTTTC.

The V and J genes are TRBV27 and TRBJ1-4; D not resolved. V shed 5 bases and J shed 1 base, with 11 bases lying between them. Looked up from germline, CDR1 is MNHEY and CDR2 is SMNVEV (reference sequence). The CDR3 loop spans 15 amino acids. The chain's CDR3 is CASSRGSETNEKLFF. CDR3 bases: TGTGCCAGCAGTAGAGGTTCAGAAACTAATGAAAAACTGTTTTTT.

V is TRBV4-2 and J is TRBJ2-1; 7 nucleotides align to TRBD1. J gave up 8 bases and V 2 bases, and 6 bases lay outside the gene matches. CDR1 is LGHNA, CDR2 YNFKEQ, per germline. This CDR3 spans 14 amino acids. Written as DNA, the CDR3 is TGTGCCAGCAGCCAAAAGGGGGCCTTCGATGAGCAGTTCTTC. Translation gives CASSQKGAFDEQFF.

V gene TRBV2 combines with J gene TRBJ2-7; the match to TRBD2 covers 13 bases. Germline V gene sequence: CDR1 SNHLY, CDR2 FYNNEI. With V trimmed by 6 bases and J by 5 bases, 4 bases remained unmatched. CDR3 length equals 14 residues. CDR3 in amino acids: CASRGLAGINEQYF. In DNA, the CDR3 is TGTGCCAGCAGGGGACTAGCGGGAATTAACGAGCAGTACTTC.

The J gene is TRBJ2-5, the V gene TRBV11-2; the D call may be TRBD1 or TRBD2 (6 bases each). V lost 0 bases, J lost 4 bases, and 12 bases lay in between. CDR1 and CDR2 (germline): SGHAT, FQNNGV. The CDR3 has 15 residues. Here the CDR3 DNA reads TGTGCCAGCAGCTTAGATCACGGGGGCGGAGAGACCCAGTACTTC. Protein: CASSLDHGGGETQYF.

The CDR3 DNA is TGTGCCACCAGCAGAGGGGTGGGCAATAATTCACCCCTCCACTTT. Residues: CATSRGVGNNSPLHF. This chain links TRBV15 with TRBJ1-6; D gene uncertain. The CDR3 runs 15 residues. V lost 1 base, J lost 5 bases, and 9 bases lay in between. Germline V gene lookup returns CDR1 LNHNV and CDR2 YYDKDF (reference sequence).

The CDR3 is CASSLGPGTSGSTNTGELFF. CDR3 coding DNA: TGTGCCAGCAGCTTAGGACCCGGGACTAGCGGGTCCACGAACACCGGGGAGCTGTTTTTT. V usage is TRBV11-3 and J usage is TRBJ2-2; 12 bases align to TRBD2. Germline-derived CDR1 and CDR2 are SGHNT and YENEEA. Unmatched junction bases numbered 9, after V lost 1 base and J lost 0 bases. The CDR3 extends over 20 amino acids.

Comment on this clone: The sample contains more than one DNA sequence encoding this CDR3. The CDR3 sequence: CASSFGDTSYEQYF. CDR3 DNA: TGTGCCAGCAGTTTCGGGGACACCTCCTACGAGCAGTACTTC. J is TRBJ2-7 and V is TRBV27; the D gene is possibly TRBD1 (6 bases). The CDR3 contains 14 residues. Trimming cost V 3 bases and J 0 bases, with 9 bases left between them. The germline gives CDR1 MNHEY, CDR2 SMNVEV (reference sequence).

The genes are TRBV6-5 and TRBJ2-1, with a tentative D call TRBD2 (6 bases). This CDR3 comprises 15 residues. Germline lookup yields CDR1 MNHEY and CDR2 SVGAGI. V was pared by 6 bases and J by 3 bases, with 15 bases between. The CDR3 DNA is TGTGCCAGCAGACGGCGGGACGGAATCTACAATGAGCAGTTCTTC. This translates into CASRRRDGIYNEQFF.

J is TRBJ2-3 and V is TRBV6-1, with D possibly being TRBD1 (5 bases). With 7 bases removed from V and 2 bases from J, the gap between germline ends came to 13 bases. CDR1 MNHNS and CDR2 SASEGT come from the germline V gene. This CDR3 is 14 amino acids long. The CDR3 region is CASMREDTTDTQYF. The CDR3 nucleotides read TGTGCCAGCATGCGTGAGGACACCACAGATACGCAGTATTTT.

The DNA for the CDR3 is TGTGCCAGCAGTCTAGAGGGGGAGGGGCAGGACGAGCAGTACTTC. This translates into CASSLEGEGQDEQYF. This chain uses TRBV2 with TRBJ2-7; a weak D match, TRBD2 (7 bases). The germline gives CDR1 SNHLY, CDR2 FYNNEI. V lost 5 bases and J lost 5, with 19 bases in between. CDR3 size: 15 residues.

J is TRBJ1-3 and V is TRBV29-1; 7 nucleotides align to TRBD1. CDR3 size: 16 residues. Germline V gene data show CDR1 as SQVTM and CDR2 as ANQGSEA. Trimming at V came to 5 bases and at J to 0 bases, leaving 10 bases not matched to a gene. This chain's CDR3 is CSVLRTGTNSGNTIYF. The DNA for the CDR3 is TGCAGCGTTCTTAGGACAGGCACCAACTCTGGAAACACCATATATTTT. Using reference TRBV29-1 and TRBJ1-3 for the parts outside the CDR3, the full variable domain is SAVISQKPSRDICQRGTSLTIQCQVDSQVTMMFWYRQQPGQSLTLIATANQGSEATYESGFVIDKFPISRPNLTFSTLTVSNMSPEDSSIYLCSVLRTGTNSGNTIYFGEGSWLTVV.

This clone was detected only once. CDR3 in amino acids: CASRGSGQETQYF. Here the CDR3 DNA reads TGTGCCAGTCGGGGCAGCGGACAAGAGACCCAGTACTTC. This chain connects TRBV19 to TRBJ2-5; D could derive from TRBD1 or TRBD2 (5 bases each). Germline V lookup: CDR1 LNHDA, CDR2 SQIVND (reference sequence). The CDR3 loop spans 13 amino acids. Trimming took 8 bases from V and 2 from J, leaving 12 bases between them.

This chain connects TRBV7-8 to TRBJ1-5; D not resolved. This CDR3 comprises 18 residues. Per the germline V gene, CDR1 is SGHVS and CDR2 is FQNEAQ. V was clipped by 1 base and J by 5 bases, with 21 bases between them. CDR3 residues: CASSLEGGLPIGYQPQHF. The CDR3 DNA reads as TGTGCCAGCAGCTTAGAGGGAGGGCTCCCGATCGGTTATCAGCCCCAGCATTTT.

The rearrangement uses TRBV6-6 and TRBJ2-7; tentatively, D is TRBD1 or TRBD2 (6 bases each). V lost 0 bases, J lost 3 bases, and 15 bases lay in between. The CDR3 consists of 16 residues. The V gene's germline CDR1 is MNHNY and CDR2 SVGAGI (reference sequence). CDR3 protein: CASSYSEGGLSYEQYF. The CDR3 region has the DNA TGTGCCAGCAGTTACTCGGAGGGGGGTCTAAGCTACGAGCAGTACTTC.

This clone occurred once. V and J are TRBV2 and TRBJ1-5, with D possibly TRBD1 on 5 matching bases. CDR1 SNHLY and CDR2 FYNNEI come from the germline V gene. CDR3 size: 15 residues. The V gene lost 3 bases and the J gene lost 0 bases, with 9 bases spanning the gap. The CDR3 is CASSDGADSNQPQHF. As DNA, the CDR3 is TGTGCCAGCAGTGACGGGGCAGATAGCAATCAGCCCCAGCATTTT.